One and the same sample provided the 23 T cell receptor beta chains below, sequenced in a study of T cell responses to AZD1222 COVID-19 vaccine. Sequenced by immunoSEQ multiplex PCR; TCRdb stores in-frame clones only, minus some. The sample holds about 110,000 clones, roughly 92% seen once. Source: peripheral blood, taken 28 days after the second AZD1222 dose. The receptors come from an adult who received the AZD1222 COVID-19 vaccine.

Details on this clone: At one end, the junction sequence differs from germline, possibly due to a read error. CDR3 bases: TGTGCTAGCAGCCCCCGACAGGGACATTCACCCCTCCACTTT. Residues: CASSPRQGHSPLHF. The chain links TRBV7-7 to TRBJ1-6, with 7 nucleotides matching TRBD1. The CDR3 contains 14 residues. Germline values: CDR1 SSHAT, CDR2 FNYEAQ (reference sequence).

The V gene is TRBV5-1, the J gene TRBJ2-1, with TRBD2 identical over 8 bases. Per germline, CDR1 SGHRS and CDR2 YFSETQ. The J segment lost 1 base and the V segment lost 4 bases, leaving 7 bases of the junction unmatched. The CDR3 covers 16 residues. CDR3 DNA sequence: TGCGCCAGCAGCATAGGACTAGCTCCTTCCTACAATGAGCAGTTCTTC. Protein: CASSIGLAPSYNEQFF.

This chain connects TRBV5-1 to TRBJ2-3, with a weak D call TRBD1 (5 bases). V gave up 5 bases and J gave up 0 bases, with 10 bases separating them. This CDR3 region has 14 residues. CDR1 SGHRS and CDR2 YFSETQ come from the germline V gene. Here the CDR3 reads CASRGLSSTDTQYF. The CDR3 coding sequence is TGCGCCAGCAGGGGGCTCTCGAGCACAGATACGCAGTATTTT.

The gene calls are TRBV7-8 and TRBJ2-5; D gene uncertain. This CDR3 is 12 amino acids long. V lost 5 bases and J lost 0, with 4 bases in between. Germline V gives CDR1 SGHVS, CDR2 FQNEAQ. This CDR3 is CASSPYQETQYF. For the CDR3, the DNA is TGTGCCAGCAGCCCGTACCAAGAGACCCAGTACTTC.

The V and J genes are TRBV28 and TRBJ1-1; a possible D gene is TRBD1 (5 bases). This CDR3 has 13 amino acids. Per germline, CDR1 MDHEN and CDR2 SYDVKM. Trimming shortened V by 8 bases and J by 0 bases, and 10 bases separated the two germline ends. As DNA, the CDR3 is TGTGCCAGCGGGGGACGCATGAACACTGAAGCTTTCTTT. Encoded protein: CASGGRMNTEAFF.

This chain connects TRBV10-3 to TRBJ1-4; TRBD1 is a possible D gene (6 bases). The CDR3 extends over 13 amino acids. The ends were cut back, 6 bases at V and 3 bases at J, with 8 bases in the middle. Germline loops: CDR1 ENHRY, CDR2 SYGVKD. DNA for the CDR3: TGTGCCATCAGGGACAGTCCTAATGAAAAACTGTTTTTT. This sequence encodes CAIRDSPNEKLFF.

The chain employs TRBV7-3 and TRBJ2-1; unclear D gene. Germline V gives CDR1 SGHTA, CDR2 FQGTGA. The CDR3 loop spans 13 amino acids. V lost 5 bases and J 9 bases, leaving 14 bases between the germline ends. CDR3 region: CASSVAKVGEQFF. The DNA for the CDR3 is TGTGCCAGCAGCGTGGCCAAGGTCGGTGAGCAGTTCTTC.

In DNA, the CDR3 is TGTGCCATCAGTGAGCCGGGACTAGCGGGGGTCTACGAGCAGTACTTC. Translating gives CAISEPGLAGVYEQYF. The chain links TRBV10-3 to TRBJ2-7; 14 nucleotides match TRBD2. The trim removed 2 bases at V and 3 bases at J, leaving 3 bases unmatched. The CDR3 consists of 16 residues. Germline V gene data show CDR1 as ENHRY and CDR2 as SYGVKD.

This CDR3 is CASSERGGAQPQHF. CDR3 DNA: TGTGCCAGCAGTGAACGAGGGGGCGCACAGCCCCAGCATTTT. This rearrangement joins TRBV6-1 to TRBJ1-5; 7 positions match TRBD1. V shed 2 bases and J 7 bases; nucleotides not matched to a gene: 5. The CDR3 contains 14 residues. Germline CDR1 and CDR2: MNHNS and SASEGT.

The chain joins TRBV11-2 to TRBJ2-3; 11 positions agree with TRBD2. Per the germline V gene, CDR1 is SGHAT and CDR2 is FQNNGV. V lost 4 bases to trimming and J lost 8 bases; unmatched junction nucleotides: 8. CDR3 length: 15 amino acids. The chain's CDR3 is CASSSLAGEGGTQYF. CDR3 bases: TGTGCCAGCAGCTCACTAGCGGGGGAAGGCGGTACGCAGTATTTT.

V usage is TRBV7-3 and J usage is TRBJ1-1; 7 nucleotides match TRBD1. Germline V CDR1 and CDR2: SGHTA, FQGTGA. V gave up 5 bases and J gave up 5 bases; unmatched junction bases: 5. This CDR3 is built from 13 residues. The DNA of the CDR3 is TGTGCCAGCAGCGGACAGGTGAGGACTGAAGCTTTCTTT. Translating gives CASSGQVRTEAFF.

This rearrangement joins TRBV28 to TRBJ1-2; D may be TRBD1 (6 bases). The CDR3 is 13 residues long. Deletions cut 7 bases from V and 4 bases from J, with 13 bases between. Germline V gene sequence: CDR1 MDHEN, CDR2 SYDVKM. DNA of the CDR3: TGTGCCAGCACTAGAACAGGGCCCTATGGCTACACCTTC. This gives the protein CASTRTGPYGYTF.

V gene TRBV5-4 combines with J gene TRBJ2-1; TRBD2 matches at 11 bases. This CDR3 spans 14 amino acids. V was clipped by 7 bases and J by 3 bases; unmatched bases: 3. Germline CDR1 and CDR2: SGHNT and YYREEE (reference sequence). The DNA for the CDR3 is TGTGCCAGCTCTAGCGGGGGGCGCTACAATGAGCAGTTCTTC. Its translation is CASSSGGRYNEQFF. The whole variable domain, remainder taken from reference TRBV5-4 and TRBJ2-1, is ETGVTQSPTHLIKTRGQQVTLRCSSQSGHNTVSWYQQALGQGPQFIFQYYREEENGRGNFPPRFSGLQFPNYSSELNVNALELDDSALYLCASSSGGRYNEQFFGPGTRLTVL.

V is TRBV10-3 and J is TRBJ1-1; 7 bases are a match to TRBD1. The length of the CDR3 is 12 residues. The germline V gene has CDR1 ENHRY and CDR2 SYGVKD. V was pared by 5 bases and J by 5 bases, with 2 bases of the junction left unmatched. This chain's CDR3 is CAISLQGTEAFF. The CDR3 DNA follows: TGTGCCATCAGTTTACAGGGGACTGAAGCTTTCTTT.

The chain employs TRBV5-1 and TRBJ1-4; 7 positions match TRBD1. This CDR3 is 16 amino acids long. V shed 5 bases and J 0 bases; nucleotides not matched to a gene: 7. Germline V CDR1 and CDR2: SGHRS, YFSETQ. CDR3 DNA sequence: TGCGCCAGCAGTCGGGACAGCCATGCAACTAATGAAAAACTGTTTTTT. The encoded protein is CASSRDSHATNEKLFF.

CDR3 in amino acids: CAISGQGINEQYF. CDR3 sequence (DNA): TGTGCCATCAGTGGTCAGGGGATCAACGAGCAGTACTTC. The rearrangement joins TRBV10-3 to TRBJ2-7, with a tentative D call TRBD1 (6 bases). This CDR3 region has 13 residues. The V gene's germline CDR1 is ENHRY and CDR2 SYGVKD. V lost 4 bases and J lost 5, with 12 bases in between.

The V call is TRBV4-2, the J call TRBJ1-1; D is undetermined. V was clipped by 1 base and J by 10 bases, with 19 bases between them. The CDR3 consists of 15 residues. Germline lookup yields CDR1 LGHNA and CDR2 YNFKEQ. The CDR3 DNA reads TGTGCCAGCAGCCAAGCGCGGGGAGGTTCGCTAGTAGCTTTCTTT. Amino acids: CASSQARGGSLVAFF.

The V call is TRBV7-6, the J call TRBJ2-2, with D possibly being TRBD2 (6 bases). Looked up from germline, CDR1 is SGHVS and CDR2 is FNYEAQ. The CDR3 has 15 residues. V was clipped by 6 bases and J by 1 base, with 12 bases between them. This CDR3 reads CASRPPGVNTGELFF. For the CDR3, the DNA is TGTGCCAGCAGACCCCCGGGAGTGAACACCGGGGAGCTGTTTTTT.

This clone was seen only a few times. The chain is built from TRBV5-1 and TRBJ2-3, with no clear D. Germline assignment: CDR1 SGHRS and CDR2 YFSETQ. This CDR3 spans 15 amino acids. With 0 bases removed from V and 1 base from J, the gap between germline ends came to 9 bases. The CDR3 reads CASSLDGGGTDTQYF. The CDR3 DNA reads TGCGCCAGCAGCTTGGACGGCGGCGGCACAGATACGCAGTATTTT.

The chain carries TRBV7-8 and TRBJ1-1; D is unclear. This CDR3 has 12 amino acids. Trimming took 1 base from V and 7 from J, leaving 7 bases between them. Germline assignment: CDR1 SGHVS and CDR2 FQNEAQ. CDR3 sequence reads: CASSLVGFEAFF. CDR3 nucleotide sequence: TGTGCCAGCAGCTTAGTTGGCTTTGAAGCTTTCTTT.

The chain links TRBV3-1 (or the pseudogene TRBV3-2) to TRBJ2-7; D is ambiguous. Germline V gives CDR1 LGHDT, CDR2 YNNKEL (reference sequence). The length of the CDR3 is 12 residues. V lost 1 base, J lost 6 bases, and 7 bases lay in between. In DNA, the CDR3 is TGTGCCAGCAGCCAAGCAAGGTTCGAGCAGTACTTC. Its protein is CASSQARFEQYF.

The rearrangement links TRBV27 to TRBJ2-5; TRBD1 aligns across 7 bases. V lost 5 bases to trimming and J lost 4 bases; unmatched junction nucleotides: 10. This CDR3 is built from 15 residues. Germline V gene lookup returns CDR1 MNHEY and CDR2 SMNVEV (reference sequence). CDR3 loop: CASSLSRGNRETQYF. CDR3 nucleotides: TGTGCCAGCAGTCTCTCCAGGGGGAATAGAGAGACCCAGTACTTC.

The chain recombines TRBV28 with TRBJ1-1; 8 bases map to TRBD1. The CDR3 spans 14 residues. CDR1 is MDHEN and CDR2 is SYDVKM in the germline V gene. V was pared by 5 bases and J by 3 bases, with 5 bases of the junction left unmatched. CDR3 sequence: CASSQLQGDTEAFF. In DNA, the CDR3 is TGTGCCAGCAGTCAATTACAGGGGGACACTGAAGCTTTCTTT. Supplemented by reference TRBV28 and TRBJ1-1, the full variable domain reads DVKVTQSSRYLVKRTGEKVFLECVQDMDHENMFWYRQDPGLGLRLIYFSYDVKMKEKGDIPEGYSVSREKKERFSLILESASTNQTSMYLCASSQLQGDTEAFFGQGTRLTVV.